The 27 T cell receptor beta chains listed next were all sequenced from one sample in a study of molecular identifiers for immune sequencing clone quantification. TCRdb used MiXCR to reprocess the PCR reads, holding one entry per CDR3 protein. The profile shows approximately 100,000 distinct CDR3 sequences, roughly 34% of them singletons. The sequenced sample was naive CD8+ T cells from blood, with Jurkat cell RNA spiked in. The sample's subset: FACS-sorted CD8+CD4-CCR7+CD45RA+ naive T cells. All receptors come from a human donor in good health. Some libraries in this study had Jurkat cell RNA spiked in.

The gene calls are TRBV27 and TRBJ1-1; D is ambiguous. CDR3 length: 13 residues. Germline V CDR1 and CDR2: MNHEY, SMNVEV (reference sequence). V lost 3 bases to trimming and J lost 7 bases, with 12 bases between them. The CDR3 nucleotides read TGTGCCAGCAGTTTCGACGGAGAACTTGAAGCTTTCTTT. Translating it yields CASSFDGELEAFF.

With regard to this clonotype: The germline gene is not matched at one end of the junction; a read error may be the cause. The chain links TRBV6-5 to TRBJ2-5, with D tentatively TRBD1 (5 bases). From germline, CDR1 is MNHEY and CDR2 SVGAGI. The CDR3 contains 13 residues. CDR3 nucleotide sequence: TGTGCCAGCAGCGAGGAGACAGAAGAGACCCAGTCCTTC. Translating it yields CASSEETEETQSF.

This clonotype was picked up a small number of times. The chain combines TRBV29-1 with TRBJ2-1; D is undetermined. The CDR3 has 10 amino acids. V lost 8 bases, J lost 9 bases, and 11 bases lay in between. The germline gives CDR1 SQVTM, CDR2 ANQGSEA. This chain's CDR3 is CSHSGSEQFF. The CDR3 bases are TGCAGCCATTCCGGCAGTGAGCAGTTCTTC.

This clonotype came up a few times. The rearrangement links TRBV28 to TRBJ2-1; 9 positions agree with TRBD2. This CDR3 is 15 amino acids long. V lost 4 bases, J lost 6 bases, and 7 bases stayed unmatched. Per germline, CDR1 MDHEN and CDR2 SYDVKM. The CDR3 DNA reads TGTGCCAGCAGTTCTCTCTCTAGCGGGACCAATGAGCAGTTCTTC. Translating it yields CASSSLSSGTNEQFF.

This clonotype was observed at least ten times. The gene calls are TRBV4-3 and TRBJ2-3; 8 positions match TRBD2. This CDR3 has 15 residues. V was pared by 1 base and J by 3 bases, with 3 bases of the junction left unmatched. Germline lookup yields CDR1 LGHNA and CDR2 YSLEER. The CDR3 coding sequence is TGCGCCAGCAGCCAAGCACTAGCGGATACAGATACGCAGTATTTT. It is translated as CASSQALADTDTQYF.

There are many counts of this clonotype. The V gene is TRBV28, the J gene TRBJ1-1, with D unresolved. This CDR3 region has 14 residues. Germline assignment: CDR1 MDHEN and CDR2 SYDVKM. Deletions cut 1 base from V and 4 bases from J, with 10 bases between. The CDR3 loop reads CASSLFTGGTEAFF. The CDR3 DNA is TGTGCCAGCAGTTTATTTACGGGTGGCACTGAAGCTTTCTTT. Full variable domain (rest looked up from reference TRBV28 and TRBJ1-1): DVKVTQSSRYLVKRTGEKVFLECVQDMDHENMFWYRQDPGLGLRLIYFSYDVKMKEKGDIPEGYSVSREKKERFSLILESASTNQTSMYLCASSLFTGGTEAFFGQGTRLTVV.

With respect to this clonotype: A much bigger clone sits one base away, suggesting this may be a read error. The chain employs TRBV29-1 and TRBJ2-5, with TRBD2 identical over 9 bases. Unmatched junction bases numbered 14, after V lost 8 bases and J lost 7 bases. Per the germline V gene, CDR1 is SQVTM and CDR2 is ANQGSEA. CDR3 size: 14 residues. Written as DNA, the CDR3 is TGCAGCATTCAGGTAGCGGGAGCATCTGCGACCCAGTACTTC. Amino acid sequence: CSIQVAGASATQYF.

This clonotype was observed a handful of times. CDR3 sequence (DNA): TGTGCCAGCAGCCAAGGGCGGCGGGGGTCCTACGAGCAGTACTTC. It translates to CASSQGRRGSYEQYF. V and J are TRBV3-2 and TRBJ2-7; whether TRBD1, the table's D call, matches the DNA was not checked. TRBV3-2 is labeled a pseudogene. The CDR3 consists of 15 residues.

J is TRBJ2-5 and V is TRBV7-9; tentatively, D is TRBD1 (6 bases). The CDR3 sequence is 15 residues long. Germline values: CDR1 SEHNR, CDR2 FQNEAQ (reference sequence). V was trimmed by 5 bases and J by 6 bases, leaving 19 bases between them. The CDR3 region is CASSRVVPGAKTQYF. In DNA form, the CDR3 reads TGTGCCAGCAGCCGAGTAGTGCCAGGGGCCAAGACCCAGTACTTC.

A note on this clonotype: The conserved phenylalanine or tryptophan normally closing the CDR3 is absent here, so this likely arose from a read error. The gene calls are TRBV6-2 or TRBV6-3 and TRBJ1-5; D gene uncertain. CDR3 length equals 15 residues. Germline V gene data show CDR1 as MNHEY and CDR2 as SVGEGT. Trimming cost V 6 bases and J 5 bases, with 17 bases left between them. The CDR3 reads CASSYNGGPDQPQHL. The CDR3 bases are TGTGCCAGCAGCTATAATGGAGGCCCTGATCAGCCCCAGCATCTT.

This clonotype was observed a few times. This chain connects TRBV10-2 to TRBJ2-2; D not resolved. Germline assignment: CDR1 WSHSY and CDR2 SAAADI. The V and J ends lost 2 bases and 8 bases respectively, with 3 bases between them. The CDR3 sequence is 11 residues long. CDR3 in DNA: TGCGCCAGCAGTGAGGCAGGGGAGCTGTTTTTT. It specifies CASSEAGELFF.

A remark on this clonotype: An end of the junction does not agree with germline; a read error may underlie this. V and J are TRBV7-6 and TRBJ2-5; no firm D call. The V gene's germline CDR1 is SGHVS and CDR2 FNYEAQ. This CDR3 has 12 amino acids. The DNA for the CDR3 is TGTACCAGCAGCTTTACGGGAGAGACCCAGTACTTC. Translation gives CTSSFTGETQYF.

This chain joins TRBV4-2 and TRBJ2-7; 9 positions match TRBD1. V was clipped by 0 bases and J by 3 bases; unmatched bases: 9. The germline CDR1 and CDR2 sequences are LGHNA and YNFKEQ. This CDR3 spans 17 amino acids. The CDR3 DNA sequence: TGTGCCAGCAGCCAAGAGGGGGACAGGGTCTATAGCTACGAGCAGTACTTC. This translates into CASSQEGDRVYSYEQYF.

This clonotype appeared many times. This rearrangement joins TRBV13 to TRBJ1-5; the D is unclear. Trimming left V 6 bases short and J 4 bases short, with 7 bases between. This CDR3 has 12 residues. CDR1 is PRHDT, CDR2 FYEKMQ, per germline (reference sequence). CDR3 protein: CASSSENQPQHF. For the CDR3, the DNA is TGTGCCAGCAGTTCAGAGAATCAGCCCCAGCATTTT. The whole variable domain, remainder taken from reference TRBV13 and TRBJ1-5, is AAGVIQSPRHLIKEKRETATLKCYPIPRHDTVYWYQQGPGQDPQFLISFYEKMQSDKGSIPDRFSAQQFSDYHSELNMSSLELGDSALYFCASSSENQPQHFGDGTRLSIL.

For this clonotype: A read error is likely, as this CDR3 ends without the conserved phenylalanine or tryptophan. The J gene is TRBJ2-2, the V gene TRBV9; D is unresolved. The CDR3 is made up of 15 amino acids. V was shortened by 3 bases and J by 4 bases, with 13 bases between the two germline ends. The V gene's germline CDR1 is SGDLS and CDR2 YYNGEE. CDR3 DNA sequence: TGTGCCAGCAGCGCAACTCCGGTCCCCACCGGGGAGCTGTTTTAT. It translates to CASSATPVPTGELFY.

Worth noting for this clonotype: Mismatch with germline at one junction end may stem from a read error. The rearrangement uses TRBV24-1 and TRBJ2-3; 13 nucleotides match TRBD2. Germline CDR1 reads KGHDR; CDR2 reads SFDVKD. The CDR3 totals 16 residues. CDR3 sequence reads: CAIGTSGTTSTDTRYF. The CDR3 DNA reads as TGTGCCATCGGGACTAGCGGGACGACTAGCACAGATACGCGGTATTTT.

A word on this clonotype: Just one base apart from a much larger clone, this may be a read error. The V gene is TRBV7-2, the J gene TRBJ2-7; D is possibly TRBD2 (5 bases). Trimming removed 3 bases at V and 0 bases at J, with 6 bases between. This CDR3 region has 13 residues. The germline V gene has CDR1 SGHTA and CDR2 FQGNSA. In nucleotides, the CDR3 is TGTGCCAGCAGCTTCGGGATCTCCTACGAGCAGTACTTC. Translating gives CASSFGISYEQYF.

Regarding this clonotype: A read error may produce the germline difference seen at one junction end. The V and J genes are TRBV4-3 and TRBJ1-1; D unclear. CDR3 length: 15 amino acids. Germline V gene lookup returns CDR1 LGHNA and CDR2 YSLEER. The DNA for the CDR3 is TGCACCAGCAGCCAAGATCAGGCTCTTAACACTGAAGCTTTCTTT. This codes for CTSSQDQALNTEAFF.

This clonotype was seen repeatedly, ten times or more. The rearrangement uses TRBV14 and TRBJ1-1, with unresolved D. The ends were cut back, 2 bases at V and 6 bases at J, with 13 bases in the middle. The CDR3 runs to 14 residues. The germline V gene encodes CDR1 SGHDN and CDR2 FVKESK. Here the CDR3 DNA reads TGTGCCAGCAGCCAAACGGGGATCGGGGCTGAAGCTTTCTTT. It yields the protein CASSQTGIGAEAFF.

The DNA for the CDR3 is TGTGCCAGTAGTAAGACAGGGGGCGAGGGAGATACGCAGTATTTT. Translation: CASSKTGGEGDTQYF. V and J are TRBV6-5 and TRBJ2-3, with 10 bases aligning to TRBD1. There are 15 residues in the CDR3. Germline assignment: CDR1 MNHEY and CDR2 SVGAGI. V lost 9 bases, J lost 5 bases, and 11 bases stayed unmatched.

In this sample, this clonotype turned up many times. V and J are TRBV28 and TRBJ2-5; no reliable D call. Germline V CDR1 and CDR2: MDHEN, SYDVKM. The CDR3 runs 14 residues. V was cut by 1 base and J by 2 bases, with 8 bases left in between. CDR3 amino acids: CASSLFREQETQYF. The DNA of the CDR3 is TGTGCCAGCAGTTTATTCAGAGAACAAGAGACCCAGTACTTC.

Concerning this clonotype: This may arise from a read error, as a much more abundant clone is one base away. V is TRBV29-1 and J is TRBJ1-2; D ambiguous. Trimming shortened V by 1 base and J by 9 bases, and 15 bases separated the two germline ends. This CDR3 has 13 residues. The germline V gene encodes CDR1 SQVTM and CDR2 ANQGSEA. The CDR3 nucleotides read TGCAGCGTTGAAGGGTTTACAGCCCGTCGCTACACCTTC. It codes for CSVEGFTARRYTF. Combining the CDR3 with reference TRBV29-1 and TRBJ1-2 gives the whole variable domain SAVISQKPSRDICQRGTSLTIQCQVDSQVTMMFWYRQQPGQSLTLIATANQGSEATYESGFVIDKFPISRPNLTFSTLTVSNMSPEDSSIYLCSVEGFTARRYTFGSGTRLTVV.

A note on this clonotype: This may be a read error: a much more frequent sequence differs by one nucleotide. The CDR3 DNA sequence: TGTGCCAGCAACGGGGGTTTAAAAGAGTCCCAGTACTTC. This translates into CASNGGLKESQYF. The V gene is TRBV28, the J gene TRBJ2-5, with D perhaps TRBD2 (6 bases). In germline, CDR1 is MDHEN, CDR2 SYDVKM. The CDR3 loop spans 13 amino acids. Full variable domain (remainder filled in from reference TRBV28 and TRBJ2-5): DVKVTQSSRYLVKRTGEKVFLECVQDMDHENMFWYRQDPGLGLRLIYFSYDVKMKEKGDIPEGYSVSREKKERFSLILESASTNQTSMYLCASNGGLKESQYFGPGTRLLVL.

In its sample, this clonotype was seen a few times. This chain joins TRBV2 and TRBJ1-4; TRBD1 aligns across 9 bases. The V segment lost 7 bases and the J segment 7 bases; nucleotides outside the gene matches: 16. CDR1 is SNHLY, CDR2 FYNNEI, per germline. The CDR3 totals 17 residues. The CDR3 loop reads CASKKGTGSGKVEKLFF. CDR3 DNA sequence: TGTGCCAGCAAGAAGGGGACAGGGTCTGGGAAGGTTGAAAAACTGTTTTTT.

V and J are TRBV7-9 and TRBJ2-4; D may be TRBD2 (6 bases). Germline lookup yields CDR1 SEHNR and CDR2 FQNEAQ (reference sequence). CDR3 length equals 16 residues. The V and J ends lost 3 bases and 0 bases respectively, with 12 bases between them. CDR3 residues: CASSLEGTLAKNIQYF. The CDR3 region has the DNA TGTGCCAGCAGCTTGGAGGGCACACTAGCCAAAAACATTCAGTACTTC. The entire variable domain, with the rest obtained from reference TRBV7-9 and TRBJ2-4, is as follows: DTGVSQNPRHKITKRGQNVTFRCDPISEHNRLYWYRQTLGQGPEFLTYFQNEAQLEKSRLLSDRFSAERPKGSFSTLEIQRTEQGDSAMYLCASSLEGTLAKNIQYFGAGTRLSVL.

This clonotype was seen a few times. J is TRBJ2-7 and V is TRBV11-2; 8 nucleotides agree with TRBD1. Germline trimming cut 4 bases from V and 3 bases from J; bases unmatched to any gene: 8. Germline assignment: CDR1 SGHAT and CDR2 FQNNGV. This CDR3 is built from 15 residues. In DNA, the CDR3 is TGTGCCAGCAGCTCCCCCGGGACAGGCTACTACGAGCAGTACTTC. Protein product: CASSSPGTGYYEQYF.

A few counts support this clonotype. The chain joins TRBV6-6 to TRBJ1-5; no firm D call. The CDR3 runs 11 residues. Trimming removed 5 bases at V and 8 bases at J, with 7 bases between. The germline V gene has CDR1 MNHNY and CDR2 SVGAGI (reference sequence). CDR3 protein: CASSQLEPQHF. In nucleotides, the CDR3 is TGTGCCAGCAGTCAGTTAGAGCCCCAGCATTTT.